The 19 T cell receptor beta chains below all came from one sample that was sequenced in a study of CD8+ T cells in alopecia areata (dated by TCRdb to between 2017 and 2018). In light of the paper, this sample's time point label describes: baseline before oral tofacitinib. The library was built by means of the immunoSEQ multiplex PCR assay. To provide template for TCR sequencing, every sample had RNA extracted and reverse transcribed into cDNA. TCRdb took over this immuneACCESS table, retaining in-frame rearrangements with V and J assigned. Such tables are incomplete; in checked studies, under half of the missing clones stem from an unresolved V gene, and the remainder is unexplained. This sample holds about 150,000 clones; 75% to 90% were observed only once. The ten largest make up about 16% of the sample. The starting material was CD8+ T cells sorted from blood, obtained at week 0. These receptors were taken from a human donor with alopecia areata.

The rearrangement joins TRBV27 to TRBJ2-3, with 13 bases identical to TRBD2. CDR1 is MNHEY and CDR2 is SMNVEV in the germline V gene (reference sequence). V was pared by 5 bases and J by 6 bases, with 5 bases of the junction left unmatched. The CDR3 length is 15 residues. CDR3 loop: CASSLLAGGPDTQYF. The CDR3 nucleotides are TGTGCCAGCAGTCTACTAGCGGGGGGGCCGGATACGCAGTATTTT.

The rearrangement uses TRBV15 and TRBJ1-5; D possibly corresponds to TRBD1 (6 bases). V lost 1 base, J lost 4 bases, and 11 bases lay in between. This CDR3 is built from 15 residues. From germline, CDR1 is LNHNV and CDR2 YYDKDF (reference sequence). Written as DNA, the CDR3 is TGTGCCACCAGCAGAGGAACAGGGAGTAATCAGCCCCAGCATTTT. This codes for CATSRGTGSNQPQHF.

The chain links TRBV15 to TRBJ2-2; 7 bases align to TRBD1. The CDR3 has 17 residues. Trimming at V came to 3 bases and at J to 0 bases, leaving 7 bases not matched to a gene. CDR1 LNHNV and CDR2 YYDKDF come from the germline V gene (reference sequence). The CDR3 is CATSREAGTANTGELFF. Written as DNA, the CDR3 is TGTGCCACCAGCAGGGAGGCCGGGACAGCGAACACCGGGGAGCTGTTTTTT.

This chain uses TRBV9 with TRBJ1-2, with 9 bases matching TRBD1. CDR1 and CDR2 from the germline V gene are SGDLS and YYNGEE. This CDR3 is 15 amino acids long. V was pared by 0 bases and J by 7 bases, with 7 bases of the junction left unmatched. The CDR3 loop reads CASSVGSDRGRGYTF. CDR3 coding DNA: TGTGCCAGCAGCGTAGGTTCGGACAGGGGTCGTGGCTACACCTTC.

This chain joins TRBV7-9 and TRBJ1-1; the match to TRBD1 covers 7 bases. This CDR3 contains 15 residues. Trimming removed 5 bases from V and 0 bases from J; junction bases left unmatched: 6. Germline V gives CDR1 SEHNR, CDR2 FQNEAQ (reference sequence). The CDR3: CASSTRDSMNTEAFF. CDR3 bases: TGTGCCAGCAGCACTCGGGACAGCATGAACACTGAAGCTTTCTTT.

CDR3 protein: CASSQVRGSYEQYF. The CDR3 nucleotides are TGCGCCAGCAGCCAAGTAAGGGGGTCGTACGAGCAGTACTTC. The gene calls are TRBV4-1 and TRBJ2-7, with a possible D match to TRBD1 (6 bases). CDR1 is MGHRA, CDR2 YSYEKL, per germline. The CDR3 sequence is 14 residues long. Trimming cost V 1 base and J 4 bases, with 11 bases left between them.

This chain uses TRBV7-9 with TRBJ2-7; 7 positions agree with TRBD2. Looked up from germline, CDR1 is SEHNR and CDR2 is FQNEAQ (reference sequence). After removal of 0 bases from V and 6 bases from J, the junction contained 2 bases not matched to a gene. This CDR3 contains 13 residues. DNA for the CDR3: TGTGCCAGCAGCTTAGCGGGAGGGTTCGAGCAGTACTTC. Translation: CASSLAGGFEQYF.

The chain combines TRBV27 with TRBJ1-2; D perhaps matches TRBD1 (6 bases). This CDR3 region has 13 residues. CDR1 is MNHEY, CDR2 SMNVEV, per germline (reference sequence). V shed 7 bases and J shed 3 bases, with 12 bases lying between them. The CDR3 nucleotides are TGTGCCAGCATGGGAAACAGGGACTATGGCTACACCTTC. As protein: CASMGNRDYGYTF.

The CDR3 sequence: CASSLGAGDLYEQYF. CDR3 DNA sequence: TGTGCCAGCAGTTTAGGAGCTGGGGATCTCTACGAGCAGTACTTC. The chain is built from TRBV27 and TRBJ2-7, with D hard to call. Per germline, CDR1 MNHEY and CDR2 SMNVEV (reference sequence). V lost 2 bases, J lost 3 bases, and 14 bases lay in between. The length of the CDR3 is 15 residues.

Turning to this clone: Other DNA variants within this sample encode the same CDR3. CDR3 amino acids: CASSLGQGRDEQYF. The DNA for the CDR3 is TGCGCCAGCAGCTTGGGACAGGGGCGGGACGAGCAGTACTTC. The chain is built from TRBV5-1 and TRBJ2-7; 8 bases are shared with TRBD1. J gave up 5 bases and V 0 bases, and 4 bases lay outside the gene matches. Germline CDR1 reads SGHRS; CDR2 reads YFSETQ. This CDR3 has 14 amino acids.

The CDR3 nucleotides are TGTGCCAGCAGCCTTGGACCGCCTCGGGGGAGCAATCAGCCCCAGCATTTT. It translates to CASSLGPPRGSNQPQHF. The chain uses TRBV7-9 and TRBJ1-5, with a weak D call TRBD1 (5 bases). This CDR3 has 17 residues. Germline CDR1 is SEHNR and CDR2 is FQNEAQ (reference sequence). Trimming shortened V by 5 bases and J by 1 base, and 18 bases separated the two germline ends.

Written as DNA, the CDR3 is TGTGCCAGCAGTGAGAGACAGGGGACCGAGACCCAGTACTTC. Its protein product is CASSERQGTETQYF. V usage is TRBV2 and J usage is TRBJ2-5; TRBD1 matches 8 bases. Germline V gene sequence: CDR1 SNHLY, CDR2 FYNNEI. This CDR3 is built from 14 residues. Trimming at V came to 3 bases and at J to 5 bases, leaving 5 bases not matched to a gene.

J is TRBJ1-1 and V is TRBV19; D call uncertain. V gave up 6 bases and J gave up 3 bases, with 11 bases separating them. This CDR3 is built from 13 residues. Germline values: CDR1 LNHDA, CDR2 SQIVND (reference sequence). The CDR3 nucleotides read TGTGCCAGTAGGAGGAGGTCGGACACTGAAGCTTTCTTT. Amino acid sequence: CASRRRSDTEAFF.

The chain links TRBV10-3 to TRBJ2-7, with TRBD1 matching 7 bases. This CDR3 is built from 14 residues. V trimming: 6 bases; J trimming: 3 bases; junction bases outside the gene matches: 8. CDR1 ENHRY and CDR2 SYGVKD come from the germline V gene. The CDR3: CAISSGTDVYEQYF. CDR3 bases: TGTGCCATCAGCTCCGGGACAGATGTCTACGAGCAGTACTTC.

The CDR3 here is CASSASGTSSEQFF. In nucleotides, the CDR3 is TGCGCCAGCAGTGCCTCCGGGACTAGCAGTGAGCAGTTCTTC. The rearrangement links TRBV10-2 to TRBJ2-1, with 9 bases fitting TRBD2. Germline V CDR1 and CDR2: WSHSY, SAAADI. CDR3 length: 14 residues. The V and J ends lost 4 bases and 9 bases, in that order; junction bases with no gene match: 7.

V usage is TRBV7-9 and J usage is TRBJ1-5; 7 positions match TRBD1. With 1 base clipped from V and 3 bases from J, the junction kept 9 bases outside the gene matches. Germline CDR1 is SEHNR and CDR2 is FQNEAQ (reference sequence). The CDR3 has 17 residues. The CDR3 nucleotides are TGTGCCAGCAGCTTAGTCGGGGGACAGAACATCAATCAGCCCCAGCATTTT. It yields the protein CASSLVGGQNINQPQHF.

The sample holds one count of this clone. This chain links TRBV11-2 with TRBJ2-1; no clear D gene. Germline CDR1 SGHAT, CDR2 FQNNGV. CDR3 length: 14 amino acids. The V and J ends lost 3 bases and 0 bases respectively, with 6 bases between them. In DNA form, the CDR3 reads TGTGCCAGCAGCTTCCCTAGCTCCTACAATGAGCAGTTCTTC. It yields the protein CASSFPSSYNEQFF.

V usage is TRBV9 and J usage is TRBJ2-1; 7 positions agree with TRBD2. This CDR3 is 15 amino acids long. Per the germline V gene, CDR1 is SGDLS and CDR2 is YYNGEE. With 2 bases clipped from V and 8 bases from J, the junction kept 10 bases outside the gene matches. CDR3: CASSVIGGRGDEQFF. The CDR3 DNA sequence: TGTGCCAGCAGCGTCATCGGGGGGAGAGGAGATGAGCAGTTCTTC.

In this sample, this clone turned up once. J is TRBJ2-7 and V is TRBV9; 7 bases are shared with TRBD1. The CDR3 runs 14 residues. Germline V lookup: CDR1 SGDLS, CDR2 YYNGEE. V lost 4 bases to trimming and J lost 3 bases; unmatched junction nucleotides: 7. The CDR3 DNA follows: TGTGCCAGCAGCAACCGGGACAGCGGCTACGAGCAGTACTTC. Residues: CASSNRDSGYEQYF.